This TCR beta chain comes out of a study of cytomegalovirus exposure and HLA in healthy donors. Comments on this clone: Its antigen is not known.

With 60 Vbeta and 13 Jbeta primers, the PCR was carried out. Sequencing was performed with immunoSEQ multiplex PCR; in TCRdb, only in-frame clones are kept and a portion is missing. The sample lists some 100,000 clones; approximately 80% were seen once. V was pared by 5 bases and J by 3 bases, with 14 bases between. CDR1 and CDR2 from the germline V gene are SGHNT and YYREEE (reference sequence). The CDR3 is made up of 14 amino acids. Broader study findings: TCR beta sequences numbering roughly 16,000 were associated with HLA alleles at 0.05 false discovery rate in a later analysis.

This TCR was recovered from a woman younger than 30 in good health and CMV-seronegative. This sequence joins TRBV5-4 and TRBJ1-1, with D possibly TRBD1 on 6 matching bases. The sample taken for sequencing was PBMCs. Here the CDR3 reads CASRPPDSYTEAFF. Written as DNA, the CDR3 is TGTGCCAGCAGACCTCCGGACAGCTACACTGAAGCTTTCTTT. The whole variable domain, remainder taken from reference TRBV5-4 and TRBJ1-1, is ETGVTQSPTHLIKTRGQQVTLRCSSQSGHNTVSWYQQALGQGPQFIFQYYREEENGRGNFPPRFSGLQFPNYSSELNVNALELDDSALYLCASRPPDSYTEAFFGQGTRLTVV.